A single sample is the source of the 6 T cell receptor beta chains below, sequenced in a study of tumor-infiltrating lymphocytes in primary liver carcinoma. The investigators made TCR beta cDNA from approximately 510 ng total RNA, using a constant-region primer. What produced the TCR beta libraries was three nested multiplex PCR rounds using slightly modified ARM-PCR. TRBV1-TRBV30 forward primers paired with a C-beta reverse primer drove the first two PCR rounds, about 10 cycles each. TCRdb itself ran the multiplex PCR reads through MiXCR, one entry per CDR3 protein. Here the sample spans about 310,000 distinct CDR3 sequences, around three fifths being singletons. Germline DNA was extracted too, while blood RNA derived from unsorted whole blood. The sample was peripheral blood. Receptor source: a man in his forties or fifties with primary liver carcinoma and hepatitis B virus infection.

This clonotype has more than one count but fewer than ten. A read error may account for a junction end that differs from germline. The CDR3: CASSIGTVETGELFF. DNA for the CDR3: TGTGCCAGCAGCATAGGGACAGTGGAAACCGGGGAGCTGTTTTTT. The chain links TRBV13 to TRBJ2-2, with TRBD1 identical over 7 bases. The CDR3 contains 15 residues. Germline V CDR1 and CDR2: PRHDT, FYEKMQ (reference sequence).

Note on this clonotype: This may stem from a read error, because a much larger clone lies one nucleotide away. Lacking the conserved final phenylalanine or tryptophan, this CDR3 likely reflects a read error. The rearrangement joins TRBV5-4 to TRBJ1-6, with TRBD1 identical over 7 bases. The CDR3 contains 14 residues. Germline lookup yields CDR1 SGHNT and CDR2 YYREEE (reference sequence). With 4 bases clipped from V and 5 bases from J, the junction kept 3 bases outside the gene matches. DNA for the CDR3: TGTGCCAGCAGCATCCAGGGGGATAATTCACCCCTCCACTCT. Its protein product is CASSIQGDNSPLHS.

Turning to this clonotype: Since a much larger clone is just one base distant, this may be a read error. The CDR3, as DNA: TGTGCCAGCAGTATAAGACAGTGGGCAAAAGATACGCAGTATTTT. Translated: CASSIRQWAKDTQYF. The chain links TRBV12-3 or TRBV12-4 to TRBJ2-3; the D gene is possibly TRBD1 (5 bases). V was shortened by 5 bases and J by 5 bases, with 17 bases between the two germline ends. CDR3 length: 15 amino acids.

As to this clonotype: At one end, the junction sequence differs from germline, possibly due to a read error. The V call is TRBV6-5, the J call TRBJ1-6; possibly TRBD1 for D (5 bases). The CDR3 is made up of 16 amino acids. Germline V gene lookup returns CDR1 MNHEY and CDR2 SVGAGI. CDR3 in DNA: TGCGCCAGCAGTTACTTCGGGGGGGTAGTGGATTCACTCCTCCACTTT. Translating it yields CASSYFGGVVDSLLHF.

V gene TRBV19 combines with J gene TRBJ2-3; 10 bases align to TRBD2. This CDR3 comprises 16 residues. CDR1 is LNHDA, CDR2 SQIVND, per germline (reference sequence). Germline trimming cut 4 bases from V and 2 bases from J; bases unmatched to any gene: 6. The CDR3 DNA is TGTGCCAGTAGTACTACTAGCGGGACCTACACAGATACGCAGTATTTT. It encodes CASSTTSGTYTDTQYF.

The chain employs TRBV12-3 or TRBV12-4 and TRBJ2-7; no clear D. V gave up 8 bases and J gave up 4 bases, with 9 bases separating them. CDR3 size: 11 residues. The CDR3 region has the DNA TGTGCCAGCTGTCGATTTTACGAGCAGTACTTC. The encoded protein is CASCRFYEQYF.